This is a list of T cell receptor beta chains from one sample in a study of T-cell reconstitution after alpha-beta-depleted transplantation in children. TCRdb re-derived calls from the PCR reads in MiXCR, one entry per CDR3 protein. The sample lists around 700,000 distinct CDR3 sequences, under 15% seen once, with about 0.79% in the top ten. Sequenced here: PBMCs, sampled before TCRalphabeta/CD19-depleted stem cell transplant. All receptors come from a girl aged 2-10 years with congenital amegakaryocytic thrombocytopenia, due to receive a stem cell transplant. CDR3s include the opening cysteine and the closing phenylalanine or tryptophan.

15	TRBJ2-3	TRBV7-9	CASSLLIVSEDTQYF
15	TRBJ2-7	TRBV9	CASSVLAGETYEQYF
15	TRBJ2-5	TRBV6-2/TRBV6-3	CASSKTGRGRETQYF
15	TRBJ2-5	TRBV5-6	CASRPLKELQETQYF
14	TRBJ2-2	TRBV12-3/TRBV12-4	CASSFRGQGGELFF
15	TRBJ2-7	TRBV5-5	CASSLKKTRITEQYF
15	TRBJ2-1	TRBV20-1	CSARGELAGGGEQFF
19	TRBJ2-1	TRBV7-6	CASSLALAAGGPFLNEQFF
12	TRBJ1-1	TRBV20-1	CSARDRNTEAFF
14	TRBJ2-1	TRBV20-1	CSASVPVPYNEQFF
15	TRBJ2-7	TRBV20-1	CSASIQAESSYEQYF
15	TRBJ2-3	TRBV6-1	CASTTGPSSTDTQYF
15	TRBJ1-1	TRBV20-1	CSADLGTGVIAEAFF
15	TRBJ2-7	TRBV7-8	CASSSHRAVGYEQYF
14	TRBJ2-3	TRBV20-1	CSARSGSGRYTQYF
13	TRBJ1-4	TRBV3-1	CASSTGGFGKLFF
13	TRBJ1-3	TRBV20-1	CMRTVAQRNTIYF
15	TRBJ2-3	TRBV7-3	CASSLTAGGTDTQYF
16	TRBJ2-1	TRBV28	CASSSPLGTSYNEQFF
16	TRBJ2-1	TRBV3-1	CASSQDDPSGTNEQFF
15	TRBJ2-1	TRBV10-1	CASSTAGGPYNEQFF
13	TRBJ2-7	TRBV6-5	CASSYALEGEQYF
17	TRBJ2-3	TRBV5-1	CASSLGARGFYTDTQYF
11	TRBJ2-1	TRBV29-1	CSVDRGNEQFF
13	TRBJ2-1	TRBV5-1	CASSLNPYNEQFF
15	TRBJ1-1	TRBV20-1	CSAEGGPDDCAEAFF
15	TRBJ1-1	TRBV3-1	CASSRGQGMNTEAFF
15	TRBJ2-3	TRBV20-1	CSARGGQGFTDTQYF
19	TRBJ2-7	TRBV29-1	CSVAGVGGQGIFYSYEQYF
19	TRBJ1-5	TRBV9	CASSARKTGPAFSNQPQHF
13	TRBJ2-3	TRBV7-2	CGSSLASTDTQYF
8	TRBJ1-1	TRBV20-1	CSASEAFF
13	TRBJ2-1	TRBV14	CASTPIGKNEQFF
13	TRBJ2-5	TRBV20-1	CSVSLPGQETQYF
18	TRBJ2-5	TRBV4-1	CASSQVGRAGGLSETQYF
15	TRBJ1-3	TRBV4-2	CASSPPGGSGNTIYF
14	TRBJ2-7	TRBV28	CASDTAASSYEQYF
16	TRBJ2-2	TRBV5-1	CASSLASLANTGELFF
14	TRBJ1-5	TRBV5-6	CASSPAPGRQPQHF
12	TRBJ1-1	TRBV6-1	CASSDLDIGAFF
18	TRBJ2-3	TRBV3-1	CACSQEPGTVAGRDTQYF
13	TRBJ2-2	TRBV12-3/TRBV12-4	CASRRPGAGELFF
16	TRBJ2-3	TRBV7-2	CASSTRLQVGTDTQYF
14	TRBJ2-1	TRBV5-1	CASSLAILYNEQFF
15	TRBJ1-1	TRBV12-3/TRBV12-4	CASSAHTGANTEAFF